This T cell receptor (beta chain) was recorded in a study of blood T cells in healthy people across ages. Germline CDR1 reads MDHEN; CDR2 reads SYDVKM. This CDR3 contains 17 residues. Each sample had at least 6 million PBMCs isolated. The second PCR ran about 6 to 12 cycles with a sample-barcoded 5' primer and J-beta primers. One entry per CDR3 protein results from TCRdb running MiXCR on the 5' RACE reads. The sample yields hundreds of thousands of distinct CDR3 sequences, 20% to 25% seen once. The same sample was also studied in work on T cells of mothers and their children.

The chain joins TRBV28 to TRBJ2-7; TRBD2 matches 10 bases. The J call may be in error: the DNA end matches TRBJ2-1 better. This TCR came from a boy between 10 and 17 years old in good health. Sequenced sample: blood. In nucleotides, the CDR3 is TGTGCCAGCAGCCTACTCCCTAGCGGGAGATCACCAAATGAGCAGTTCTTC. Encoded protein: CASSLLPSGRSPNEQFF.